Reported below is one T cell receptor beta chain. Data came from immunoSEQ multiplex PCR; TCRdb stores just in-frame clones and leaves some out. The sample yields 70,000 to 90,000 clones, 90% to 95% seen once. The data belong to a study of brain T cells in children with intractable seizures. The CDR3 contains 16 residues. The germline CDR1 and CDR2 sequences are SGHDT and YYEEEE. V dropped 0 bases and J dropped 6; count of bases not matched to a gene: 6. The origin of this receptor is a boy less than two years old with tuberous sclerosis and intractable seizures. This sample comprised peripheral blood, obtained at surgery. The V and J genes are TRBV5-6 and TRBJ2-2, with 9 nucleotides matching TRBD1. CDR3 in DNA: TGTGCCAGCAGCTTGGGTGGGACAGGGCGATCCGGGGAGCTGTTTTTT. It is translated as CASSLGGTGRSGELFF.